The 21 T cell receptor beta chains below were found in one sample sequenced in a study of vaccination and CD4 T cells after COVID-19. Cultured CD4+ T-cell DNA underwent Oncomine TCR Beta short-read sequencing. TCRdb reprocessed the PCR reads with MiXCR, giving one entry per CDR3 protein. This repertoire shows roughly 6,500 distinct CDR3 sequences, approximately 52% found once; its top ten account for approximately 26%. Treatment denoted: 10-day PBMC culture with coronavirus spike peptide pools or control peptides (ViraFEST assay). One should note that the unexposed donor's CD4+ T cells were collected before the COVID-19 pandemic (2011-2018). These TCRs' antigens remain unknown. The sequencing sample was made of CD4+ T cells from blood, cultured in vitro. All receptors derive from a human donor in good health.

The V and J genes are TRBV6-5 and TRBJ2-2, with TRBD1 identical over 8 bases. The CDR3 contains 16 residues. The V gene's germline CDR1 is MNHEY and CDR2 SVGAGI. V dropped 4 bases and J dropped 6; count of bases not matched to a gene: 10. The CDR3 DNA reads as TGTGCCAGCAGTTCATCGGACAGGGTAATGTCCGGGGAGCTGTTTTTT. Translated, it gives CASSSSDRVMSGELFF.

The V gene is TRBV6-4, the J gene TRBJ1-5; 8 nucleotides match TRBD1. The CDR3 is 16 amino acids. Looked up from germline, CDR1 is MRHNA and CDR2 is SNTAGT. J lost 6 bases, V lost 5 bases, and 12 bases had no gene match. CDR3: CASSSDRVFPFQPQHF. As DNA, the CDR3 is TGTGCCAGCAGTTCGGACAGGGTGTTCCCATTTCAGCCCCAGCATTTT.

The J gene is TRBJ1-5, the V gene TRBV20-1; D unresolved. V was shortened by 3 bases and J by 1 base, with 7 bases between the two germline ends. This CDR3 comprises 13 residues. The germline gives CDR1 DFQATT, CDR2 SNEGSKA (reference sequence). The CDR3 loop is CSASEQSNQPQHF. Written as DNA, the CDR3 is TGCAGTGCTAGTGAACAGAGCAATCAGCCCCAGCATTTT.

The table lists this clonotype with a few counts. The chain carries TRBV28 and TRBJ1-1, with a possible D match to TRBD1 (6 bases). Germline assignment: CDR1 MDHEN and CDR2 SYDVKM. This CDR3 has 15 amino acids. Trimming removed 5 bases from V and 3 bases from J, with 16 bases in between. The CDR3 here is CASSPTGYRDTEAFF. The CDR3 bases are TGTGCCAGCAGTCCCACAGGGTACCGTGACACTGAAGCTTTCTTT.

This clonotype turned up a few times. The chain has TRBV27 and TRBJ2-6; D unresolved. The V gene lost 6 bases and the J gene lost 0 bases, with 0 bases spanning the gap. The CDR3 sequence is 12 residues long. Germline CDR1 MNHEY, CDR2 SMNVEV (reference sequence). DNA of the CDR3: TGTGCCAGCAGCTCTGGGGCCAACGTCCTGACTTTC. As protein: CASSSGANVLTF.

The V call is TRBV6-1, the J call TRBJ2-7, with TRBD1 matching over 10 bases. From germline, CDR1 is MNHNS and CDR2 SASEGT. The junction had 4 bases not matched to a gene; V was cut back by 7 bases and J by 1 base. The CDR3 consists of 14 residues. CDR3 coding DNA: TGTGCCAGCAAGACAGGGGGCGCTTCCTACGAGCAGTACTTC. Its protein product is CASKTGGASYEQYF.

This clonotype was observed a few times. The CDR3 coding sequence is TGTGCCAGCAGTTATGATACCGGGGAGCTGTTTTTT. Its translation is CASSYDTGELFF. The gene calls are TRBV6-5 and TRBJ2-2; D unresolved. The CDR3 consists of 12 residues. Between the trimmed V and J ends, which lost 3 bases and 5 bases, there was a span of 4 bases. Per germline, CDR1 MNHEY and CDR2 SVGAGI.

This sequence joins TRBV12-3 or TRBV12-4 and TRBJ1-5; the D gene is possibly TRBD1 (5 bases). CDR3 size: 14 residues. Between the trimmed V and J ends, which lost 6 bases and 4 bases, there was a span of 13 bases. The CDR3 DNA is TGTGCCAGCAGCGCCGGGACGAGGAATCAGCCCCAGCATTTT. It specifies CASSAGTRNQPQHF.

The chain links TRBV2 to TRBJ2-7; 7 bases map to TRBD1. The CDR3 is made up of 13 amino acids. V dropped 5 bases and J dropped 3; count of bases not matched to a gene: 4. CDR1 is SNHLY, CDR2 FYNNEI, per germline. Here the CDR3 DNA reads TGTGCCAGCAGTTGGGGACAGTTCTACGAGCAGTACTTC. This encodes CASSWGQFYEQYF. The variable domain in full, completed from reference TRBV2 and TRBJ2-7, reads EPEVTQTPSHQVTQMGQEVILRCVPISNHLYFYWYRQILGQKVEFLVSFYNNEISEKSEIFDDQFSVERPDGSNFTLKIRSTKLEDSAMYFCASSWGQFYEQYFGPGTRLTVT.

The J gene is TRBJ2-3, the V gene TRBV10-1, with a weak D call TRBD2 (5 bases). The CDR3 has 15 residues. V gave up 7 bases and J gave up 0 bases, with 14 bases separating them. The germline V gene encodes CDR1 WNHNN and CDR2 SYGVQD (reference sequence). The CDR3 coding sequence is TGCGCCAGCACCCGTACGCGGACTAGCACAGATACGCAGTATTTT. It encodes CASTRTRTSTDTQYF.

This chain joins TRBV20-1 and TRBJ2-6; TRBD1 matches 8 bases. The CDR3 extends over 16 amino acids. J gave up 0 bases and V 2 bases, and 3 bases lay outside the gene matches. Germline V gene data show CDR1 as DFQATT and CDR2 as SNEGSKA (reference sequence). The CDR3 reads CSARQGADSGANVLTF. CDR3 nucleotides: TGCAGTGCTAGACAGGGGGCCGACTCTGGGGCCAACGTCCTGACTTTC.

The genes are TRBV5-8 and TRBJ1-6; TRBD1 is a possible D gene (6 bases). Germline-derived CDR1 and CDR2 are SGHTS and YDEGEE. The CDR3 consists of 16 residues. V lost 10 bases to trimming and J lost 5 bases, with 22 bases between them. In DNA, the CDR3 is TGTGCCGGGAACCGAGGGGGATGGCGCAATAATTCACCCCTCCACTTT. Its protein is CAGNRGGWRNNSPLHF.

This clonotype has a handful of counts. J is TRBJ1-5 and V is TRBV19; D not resolved. This CDR3 is built from 15 residues. Trimming cost V 5 bases and J 7 bases, with 18 bases left between them. The germline V gene has CDR1 LNHDA and CDR2 SQIVND (reference sequence). The CDR3 region is CASSLRAQMGQPQHF. In DNA form, the CDR3 reads TGTGCCAGTAGTCTCCGGGCCCAGATGGGGCAGCCCCAGCATTTT. The full variable domain, in which reference TRBV19 and TRBJ1-5 provide the parts outside the CDR3, is DGGITQSPKYLFRKEGQNVTLSCEQNLNHDAMYWYRQDPGQGLRLIYYSQIVNDFQKGDIAEGYSVSREKKESFPLTVTSAQKNPTAFYLCASSLRAQMGQPQHFGDGTRLSIL.

J is TRBJ1-2 and V is TRBV28; no firm D call. The CDR3 is 13 amino acids. Germline CDR1 MDHEN, CDR2 SYDVKM. Between the trimmed V and J ends, which lost 3 bases and 7 bases, there was a span of 12 bases. CDR3 residues: CASSFEGRPGYTF. CDR3 nucleotide sequence: TGTGCCAGCAGTTTTGAAGGGCGTCCTGGCTACACCTTC.

This clonotype came up a few times. J is TRBJ1-1 and V is TRBV6-2 or TRBV6-3; D is unresolved. Trimming cost V 4 bases and J 7 bases, with 13 bases left between them. The germline CDR1 and CDR2 sequences are MNHEY and SVGEGT. This CDR3 region has 13 residues. The CDR3 DNA is TGTGCCAGCAGTTCGGACGGGAAGTTTGAAGCTTTCTTT. It yields the protein CASSSDGKFEAFF.

The sample holds a few counts of this clonotype. The V gene is TRBV15, the J gene TRBJ1-5, with D perhaps matching TRBD1 (6 bases). V was pared by 0 bases and J by 4 bases, with 25 bases between. This CDR3 contains 20 residues. Germline lookup yields CDR1 LNHNV and CDR2 YYDKDF (reference sequence). The CDR3 reads CATSRDQYYGGRDRNQPQHF. In DNA, the CDR3 is TGTGCCACCAGCAGAGATCAGTACTACGGGGGCAGGGATAGGAATCAGCCCCAGCATTTT.

The V gene is TRBV4-1, the J gene TRBJ2-3, with 15 bases matching TRBD2. CDR1 MGHRA and CDR2 YSYEKL come from the germline V gene. The CDR3 has 16 amino acids. Trimming removed 3 bases from V and 4 bases from J; junction bases left unmatched: 2. DNA for the CDR3: TGCGCCAGCAGCCATCGGACTAGCGGGGGGGCAGATACGCAGTATTTT. Translated, it gives CASSHRTSGGADTQYF.

V usage is TRBV7-2 and J usage is TRBJ2-3; D is unresolved. V dropped 6 bases and J dropped 4 bases, with 8 bases sitting between them. The CDR3 is 12 amino acids. Germline values: CDR1 SGHTA, CDR2 FQGNSA. This CDR3 is CASSLRPDTQYF. In DNA, the CDR3 is TGTGCCAGCAGTTTAAGACCAGATACGCAGTATTTT.

The chain joins TRBV7-9 to TRBJ1-3; D perhaps matches TRBD1 (5 bases). V was pared by 5 bases and J by 2 bases, with 16 bases between. Germline CDR1 SEHNR, CDR2 FQNEAQ (reference sequence). This CDR3 has 16 amino acids. CDR3 protein: CASSGLRDPTGNTIYF. The CDR3 DNA follows: TGTGCCAGCAGCGGGCTCAGGGACCCAACTGGAAACACCATATATTTT.

In this sample, this clonotype turned up a few times. V is TRBV6-1 and J is TRBJ1-2, with D possibly TRBD1 on 5 matching bases. Germline loops: CDR1 MNHNS, CDR2 SASEGT. Deletions cut 9 bases from V and 4 bases from J, with 12 bases between. There are 12 residues in the CDR3. CDR3 sequence: CASRDGVYGYTF. CDR3 coding DNA: TGTGCCAGTAGGGACGGAGTCTATGGCTACACCTTC.

The chain links TRBV7-9 to TRBJ2-1; D remains unclear. CDR3 size: 14 residues. With 7 bases removed from V and 5 bases from J, the gap between germline ends came to 15 bases. Germline loops: CDR1 SEHNR, CDR2 FQNEAQ (reference sequence). CDR3 sequence reads: CASTLVVSHNEQFF. The CDR3 region has the DNA TGTGCCAGCACCCTAGTAGTTTCCCACAATGAGCAGTTCTTC.